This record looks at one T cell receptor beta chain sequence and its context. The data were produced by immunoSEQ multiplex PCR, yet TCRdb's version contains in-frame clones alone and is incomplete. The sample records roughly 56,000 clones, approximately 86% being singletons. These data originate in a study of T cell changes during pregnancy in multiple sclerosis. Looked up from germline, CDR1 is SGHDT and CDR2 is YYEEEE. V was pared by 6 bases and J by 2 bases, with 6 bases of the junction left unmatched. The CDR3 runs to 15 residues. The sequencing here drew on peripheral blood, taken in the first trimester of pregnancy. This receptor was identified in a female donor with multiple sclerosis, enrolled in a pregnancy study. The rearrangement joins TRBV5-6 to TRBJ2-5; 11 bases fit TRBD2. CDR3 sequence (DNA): TGTGCCAGCACCGCGGGACTAGCGGTACAAGAGACCCAGTACTTC. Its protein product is CASTAGLAVQETQYF.